This T cell receptor (beta chain) was documented in a study of control samples from healthy donors and cancer patients. The CDR3 sequence is 14 residues long. Germline values: CDR1 SEHNR, CDR2 FQNEAQ (reference sequence). V was trimmed by 1 base and J by 3 bases, leaving 7 bases between them. Generated by immunoSEQ multiplex PCR, the TCRdb table keeps only in-frame clones and is missing some. Among 130,000 or so clones listed, around 87% were seen once. This sequence joins TRBV7-9 and TRBJ2-4; the D gene is possibly TRBD2 (6 bases). The sample taken for sequencing was blood. This receptor was taken from a man aged 35-49 years in good health. The CDR3 DNA reads as TGTGCCAGCAGCTTAGTGCGGGGCAAAAACATTCAGTACTTC. It yields the protein CASSLVRGKNIQYF.